This paragraph reports one T cell receptor beta chain. As for time point: after trial treatment. Treatment of the sample: LDRT plus nivolumab, ipilimumab, low-dose cyclophosphamide and aspirin (RACIN trial). Donors, who were enrolled in a single-arm phase I dose-escalation trial, received nivolumab, ipilimumab, aspirin, low-dose cyclophosphamide and low-dose radiotherapy. Solid tumors that lacked tumor-infiltrating lymphocytes and were advanced were present in eligible patients. Gene-specific TRAV and TRBV primers were used for first-strand cDNA, covering alpha and beta chains. TCRs underwent roughly 20 PCR cycles of amplification with a constant-region primer and V-primer adapter. One entry per CDR3 protein results from TCRdb running MiXCR on the reads. The sample includes some 57,000 distinct CDR3 sequences, 23% of them seen just once. This specimen comes from a study of low-dose radiotherapy and immunotherapy resistance in tumors. Study context: Every 2 weeks, cohort 1 got 0.5 Gy, reaching 6.5 Gy to the planning target volume. Cohort 2's total reached 13 Gy over 26 weeks, at 1 Gy per fraction every two weeks.

Germline CDR1 and CDR2: SQVTM and ANQGSEA. Trimming removed 7 bases from V and 2 bases from J, with 12 bases in between. There are 13 residues in the CDR3. The clonotype was recovered from a male donor with prostate cancer. This sample comprised PBMCs, obtained after low-dose radiotherapy plus immunotherapy. The chain links TRBV29-1 to TRBJ1-5; perhaps TRBD1 as D (5 bases). The DNA for the CDR3 is TGCAGCGCGGGGACGGGGGGCAATCAGCCCCAGCATTTT. This sequence encodes CSAGTGGNQPQHF.